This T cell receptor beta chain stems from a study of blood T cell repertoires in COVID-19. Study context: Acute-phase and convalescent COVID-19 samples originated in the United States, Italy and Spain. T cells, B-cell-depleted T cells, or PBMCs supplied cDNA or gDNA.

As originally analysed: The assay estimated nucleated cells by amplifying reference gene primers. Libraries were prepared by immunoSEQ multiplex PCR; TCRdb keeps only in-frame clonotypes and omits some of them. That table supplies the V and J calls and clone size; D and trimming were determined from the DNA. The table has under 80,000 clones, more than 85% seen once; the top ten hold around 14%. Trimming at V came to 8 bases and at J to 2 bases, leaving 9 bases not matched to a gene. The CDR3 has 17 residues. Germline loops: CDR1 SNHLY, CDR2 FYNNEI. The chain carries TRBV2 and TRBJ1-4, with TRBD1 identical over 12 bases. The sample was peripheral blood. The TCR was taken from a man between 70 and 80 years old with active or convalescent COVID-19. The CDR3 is CASRGTGGERTNEKLFF. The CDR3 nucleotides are TGTGCCAGCCGGGGGACAGGGGGCGAAAGGACTAATGAAAAACTGTTTTTT.